This TCR beta chain was recovered during a study of blood T cell repertoires in COVID-19. On the study more broadly: PBMCs, B-cell-depleted T cells, or T cells were the source of the cDNA or gDNA that made up the material.

Sequenced by immunoSEQ multiplex PCR; TCRdb stores in-frame clones only, minus some. The table lists just under 60,000 clones, around 84% of them singletons. With 3 bases removed from V and 0 bases from J, the gap between germline ends came to 12 bases. Germline V CDR1 and CDR2: SGDLS, YYNGEE. There are 15 residues in the CDR3. The J gene is TRBJ2-5, the V gene TRBV9; perhaps TRBD2 as D (6 bases). This receptor was taken from a human donor with active COVID-19. The donor label of this sample is uncertain. The material sequenced was peripheral blood. In DNA form, the CDR3 reads TGTGCCAGCAGCGCCGGGGACTTGTACCAAGAGACCCAGTACTTC. Translation: CASSAGDLYQETQYF. Looking up the rest from reference TRBV9 and TRBJ2-5 gives the full variable domain: DSGVTQTPKHLITATGQRVTLRCSPRSGDLSVYWYQQSLDQGLQFLIQYYNGEERAKGNILERFSAQQFPDLHSELNLSSLELGDSALYFCASSAGDLYQETQYFGPGTRLLVL.